The text below deals with one TCR beta chain. The target antigen is unknown. These data belong to a study of shared clonotypes between healthy human individuals. V lost 0 bases and J lost 4, with 12 bases in between. Germline V gene sequence: CDR1 KGHSH, CDR2 LQKENI. The CDR3 is made up of 16 amino acids. Generated by immunoSEQ multiplex PCR, the TCRdb table keeps only in-frame clones and is missing some. The sample has around 1.6 million clones; 95% to 99% are singletons. Study-wide results and limits: Among several donors, roughly 5% of naive CD4 clonotypes were found in common.

The receptor's source is a man aged 25 to 40 in good health. This chain uses TRBV18 with TRBJ2-2; no firm D call. The material sequenced was naive CD4+ T cells sorted from blood. Subset noted: CD45RA+ positively selected. For the CDR3, the DNA is TGTGCCAGCTCACCACCGGCGCTGAGTGGCACCGGGGAGCTGTTTTTT. Encoded protein: CASSPPALSGTGELFF.